This T cell receptor beta chain stems from a study of T cells in Graves' hyperthyroidism and ophthalmopathy. Newly diagnosed hyperthyroidism patients aged 18 to 65 years had disease lasting under 2 months. The PBMCs had their origin in more than 9.5 ml of fresh peripheral blood. It was RNA transcripts that yielded the amplified TCR beta CDR3 regions. An initial round of RT-PCR targeting the TCR CDR3 relied on the HTBI primer set. TCRdb reanalysed the multiplex PCR reads using MiXCR and keeps one entry per CDR3 protein. The sample has hundreds of thousands of distinct CDR3 sequences; under 20% are singletons. This clonotype was seen a single time. What it binds is not known. Whole-study results and caveats: Using 13 V-J features, a model discriminated ophthalmopathy from stable hyperthyroidism. Also found in blood were most expanded thyroid clonotypes above 0.001.

The ends lost 5 bases at V and 8 bases at J; junction bases unmatched: 9. The germline V gene has CDR1 SEHNR and CDR2 FQNEAQ (reference sequence). CDR3 length: 15 amino acids. This chain connects TRBV7-9 to TRBJ2-1, with 10 bases fitting TRBD1. The source is a woman aged 45-60 years with Graves' hyperthyroidism that later progressed to Graves' ophthalmopathy. The specimen sequenced was blood. The CDR3 protein is CASSPSGTGVYEQFF. CDR3 nucleotide sequence: TGTGCCAGCAGCCCCTCCGGGACAGGGGTCTATGAGCAGTTCTTC.